The following is a T cell receptor (beta chain) sequence with its context. V shed 6 bases and J 3 bases; nucleotides not matched to a gene: 4. The CDR3 loop spans 13 amino acids. CDR1 is SGHDT, CDR2 YYEEEE, per germline. Study processing details: Amplification of reference gene primers was used by the study to estimate nucleated cell counts. The data were produced by immunoSEQ multiplex PCR, yet TCRdb's version contains in-frame clones alone and is incomplete. The V and J calls and the clone size are those of that table, but D and trimming were determined from the DNA. The profile covers hundreds of thousands of clones, with 70% to 90% appearing a single time and 3% to 3.5% taken by the ten largest. This sample is drawn from a study of blood T cell repertoires in COVID-19. Turning to the study itself: Material from acute and convalescent COVID-19 was sourced from the United States, Italy and Spain. T cells, B-cell-depleted T cells, or PBMCs supplied cDNA or gDNA.

The sample consisted of peripheral blood. This receptor was taken from a man in his late teens or twenties with active or convalescent COVID-19. The V gene is TRBV5-6, the J gene TRBJ1-2; 8 bases agree with TRBD1. The CDR3: CASTTTGDYGYTF. The CDR3 DNA reads as TGTGCCAGCACCACGACAGGGGACTATGGCTACACCTTC.